Below, 8 T cell receptor beta chains from the same sample are listed, as sequenced in a study of cytomegalovirus exposure and HLA in healthy donors. Repertoires were generated with immunoSEQ multiplex PCR, while TCRdb's copy carries only in-frame clones and drops some. The sample has about 78,000 clones, about 95% seen once. Sequencing was performed on PBMCs. All receptors come from a man aged 18 to 35 in good health and CMV-seropositive.

This clone was picked up one time. The chain couples TRBV25-1 to TRBJ2-7; no firm D call. Trimming removed 6 bases at V and 2 bases at J, with 2 bases between. The CDR3 is made up of 10 amino acids. The V gene's germline CDR1 is MGHDK and CDR2 SYGVNS. DNA for the CDR3: TGTGCCAGCAGCGCCTACGAGCAGTACTTC. Its translation is CASSAYEQYF.

This chain connects TRBV11-2 to TRBJ1-5; no reliable D call. V lost 5 bases, J lost 4 bases, and 9 bases lay in between. The CDR3 has 13 amino acids. Germline V gene sequence: CDR1 SGHAT, CDR2 FQNNGV. The CDR3 DNA follows: TGTGCCAGCAGCCTCGACAAGAATCAGCCCCAGCATTTT. Protein: CASSLDKNQPQHF.

The chain joins TRBV6-5 to TRBJ2-5; 7 bases align to TRBD1. The length of the CDR3 is 14 residues. With V trimmed by 5 bases and J by 6 bases, 9 bases remained unmatched. The V gene's germline CDR1 is MNHEY and CDR2 SVGAGI. For the CDR3, the DNA is TGTGCCAGCAGTACGACAGGGAATGAACAGACCCAGTACTTC. This sequence encodes CASSTTGNEQTQYF.

The rearrangement uses TRBV6-6 and TRBJ1-5; 7 bases align to TRBD1. CDR1 and CDR2 (germline): MNHNY, SVGAGI (reference sequence). CDR3 size: 15 residues. V lost 2 bases, J lost 2 bases, and 3 bases stayed unmatched. The CDR3 is CASSYAGTGNQPQHF. The CDR3 nucleotides are TGTGCCAGCAGTTACGCGGGGACAGGCAATCAGCCCCAGCATTTT.

This clone was detected only once. The chain links TRBV6-4 to TRBJ1-1, with D unclear. The V gene's germline CDR1 is MRHNA and CDR2 SNTAGT. The CDR3 runs 15 residues. With 0 bases removed from V and 5 bases from J, the gap between germline ends came to 13 bases. CDR3 loop: CASSDSTNPGTEAFF. CDR3 sequence (DNA): TGTGCCAGCAGTGACTCGACCAACCCCGGGACTGAAGCTTTCTTT.

On this clone: The CDR3 does not end in the conserved phenylalanine or tryptophan, so this is likely a read error. Because the CDR3's place on the DNA is in doubt, the DNA is left out and the CDR3 is given as listed by TCRdb. The chain recombines TRBV30 with TRBJ1-1; TRBD1 is the table's D call and was not checked against the DNA. The CDR3 is made up of 11 amino acids, end residues included. Germline lookup yields CDR1 GTSNPN and CDR2 SVGIG (reference sequence). CDR3: CAWSQRGPVVS.

The chain links TRBV5-4 to TRBJ2-5, with TRBD1 matching over 9 bases. The V and J ends lost 4 bases and 1 base, in that order; junction bases with no gene match: 2. From germline, CDR1 is SGHNT and CDR2 YYREEE (reference sequence). CDR3 length: 14 residues. The CDR3 spells CASSRDRVQETQYF. The CDR3 DNA sequence: TGTGCCAGCAGCCGGGACAGGGTCCAAGAGACCCAGTACTTC.

There are a few counts of this clone. This chain links TRBV5-1 with TRBJ2-7; 7 bases are shared with TRBD1. The germline V gene encodes CDR1 SGHRS and CDR2 YFSETQ. The CDR3 extends over 13 amino acids. V dropped 4 bases and J dropped 5; count of bases not matched to a gene: 6. The CDR3 is CASSHRGRHEQYF. The CDR3, as DNA: TGCGCCAGCAGCCACAGGGGACGCCACGAGCAGTACTTC.